The next 3 T cell receptor beta chains were all read from a single sample in a study of cytomegalovirus exposure and HLA in healthy donors. TCRdb's table, derived via immunoSEQ multiplex PCR, lists solely in-frame clones and lacks some. The sample lists about 240,000 clones, around 87% occurring once. The sequenced sample consisted of PBMCs. The origin of the receptors is a woman in her 30s in good health and CMV-seropositive.

This clone appeared a single time. The genes are TRBV29-1 and TRBJ2-3, with 7 bases lining up with TRBD2. J was trimmed by 7 bases and V by 2 bases; bases with no gene match: 9. The CDR3 is 14 amino acids. The V gene's germline CDR1 is SQVTM and CDR2 ANQGSEA. The CDR3 DNA is TGCAGCGTTGAATCCAGCGGGAAGTTAAATACGCAGTATTTT. Its translation is CSVESSGKLNTQYF.

CDR3 sequence reads: CASSQELAGVEEQYF. DNA for the CDR3: TGCGCCAGCAGCCAAGAACTAGCGGGAGTGGAAGAGCAGTACTTC. This sequence joins TRBV4-1 and TRBJ2-7; TRBD2 agrees at 11 bases. Germline-derived CDR1 and CDR2 are MGHRA and YSYEKL. V gave up 0 bases and J gave up 7 bases; unmatched junction bases: 5. This CDR3 is built from 15 residues.

V gene TRBV4-2 combines with J gene TRBJ2-7, with TRBD1 identical over 12 bases. J gave up 0 bases and V 1 base, and 13 bases lay outside the gene matches. This CDR3 has 20 residues. The germline V gene encodes CDR1 LGHNA and CDR2 YNFKEQ. CDR3 sequence reads: CASSQGTPGQGALFSYEQYF. In DNA, the CDR3 is TGTGCCAGCAGCCAAGGGACCCCGGGACAGGGGGCCTTATTCTCCTACGAGCAGTACTTC.